The 9 T cell receptor beta chains below come from one sample, sequenced in a study of blood T cell repertoires in COVID-19. Generated by immunoSEQ multiplex PCR, the TCRdb table keeps only in-frame clones and is missing some. The sample has roughly 81,000 clones, around nine tenths seen once. Sequences were obtained from peripheral blood. The receptors were gathered from an older man with active or convalescent COVID-19.

This chain uses TRBV7-2 with TRBJ2-5, with D perhaps TRBD2 (6 bases). Between the trimmed V and J ends, which lost 6 bases and 0 bases, there was a span of 14 bases. The CDR3 totals 15 residues. Germline assignment: CDR1 SGHTA and CDR2 FQGNSA. Written as DNA, the CDR3 is TGTGCCAGCAGAACAGGAGGGGCCAACCAAGAGACCCAGTACTTC. Amino acids: CASRTGGANQETQYF.

This clone was observed many times. The V gene is TRBV19, the J gene TRBJ2-1; D is unclear. The CDR3 is 14 amino acids. Germline V CDR1 and CDR2: LNHDA, SQIVND (reference sequence). V lost 3 bases to trimming and J lost 7 bases, with 13 bases between them. The CDR3 reads CASSMALFFNEQFF. As DNA, the CDR3 is TGTGCCAGTAGTATGGCCCTCTTCTTTAATGAGCAGTTCTTC.

The rearrangement links TRBV19 to TRBJ1-5, with a weak D call TRBD1 (5 bases). The germline V and J ends were trimmed by 7 bases and 0 bases, with 13 bases remaining between them. The CDR3 totals 15 residues. Germline CDR1 LNHDA, CDR2 SQIVND (reference sequence). The CDR3 protein is CASTAGMYSNQPQHF. For the CDR3, the DNA is TGTGCCAGTACGGCAGGGATGTATAGCAATCAGCCCCAGCATTTT.

The chain is built from TRBV6-5 and TRBJ2-7; D may be TRBD1 (6 bases). The CDR3 contains 12 residues. V gave up 2 bases and J gave up 10 bases, with 12 bases separating them. Germline V CDR1 and CDR2: MNHEY, SVGAGI. CDR3 sequence reads: CASSYGTQHQYF. Written as DNA, the CDR3 is TGTGCCAGCAGTTACGGGACACAGCATCAGTACTTC.

A remark on this clone: A read error may produce the germline difference seen at one junction end. The V call is TRBV20-1, the J call TRBJ2-5, with a tentative D call TRBD2 (6 bases). The CDR3 runs to 11 residues. Germline CDR1 reads DFQATT; CDR2 reads SNEGSKA (reference sequence). Here the CDR3 DNA reads TGTACGGCTCTAGCGCGAGAGACCCAGTACTTC. Encoded protein: CTALARETQYF.

V usage is TRBV3-1 (or the pseudogene TRBV3-2) and J usage is TRBJ2-1; 10 nucleotides align to TRBD2. The CDR3 length is 16 residues. Trimming at V came to 6 bases and at J to 12 bases, leaving 17 bases not matched to a gene. From germline, CDR1 is LGHDT and CDR2 YNNKEL (reference sequence). The CDR3 region has the DNA TGTGCCAGCAGTTCCCCTCTGGAGCGGGGGGGCCTTAGGCAGTTCTTC. This encodes CASSSPLERGGLRQFF.

This chain joins TRBV10-2 and TRBJ1-2; TRBD1 matches at 7 bases. CDR3 size: 12 residues. The germline CDR1 and CDR2 sequences are WSHSY and SAAADI. Trimming took 8 bases from V and 7 from J; bases not matched to a gene: 7. The DNA of the CDR3 is TGCGCCAGCGGACGGGACAGCCTTGGCTACACCTTC. Protein product: CASGRDSLGYTF.

The chain has TRBV4-3 and TRBJ1-1; 8 bases agree with TRBD1. This CDR3 comprises 15 residues. CDR1 and CDR2 from the germline V gene are LGHNA and YSLEER. V lost 4 bases to trimming and J lost 3 bases; unmatched junction nucleotides: 7. CDR3 DNA sequence: TGCGCCAGCAGCCCTCTCGGGACAGGAGACACTGAAGCTTTCTTT. Translated, it gives CASSPLGTGDTEAFF.

The V and J genes are TRBV19 and TRBJ2-6; 9 bases map to TRBD1. The CDR3 totals 19 residues. Germline V gene sequence: CDR1 LNHDA, CDR2 SQIVND (reference sequence). V shed 5 bases, J shed 2 bases, and the junction held 13 bases outside the gene matches. This CDR3 reads CASSPYRTGEGTGANVLTF. The CDR3 DNA follows: TGTGCCAGTAGTCCATACCGGACAGGGGAGGGTACTGGGGCCAACGTCCTGACTTTC.